These T cell receptor beta chains were read from a single sample in a study of control samples from healthy donors and cancer patients. Method: immunoSEQ multiplex PCR; TCRdb's copy keeps in-frame clones and lacks some. The repertoire consists of approximately 140,000 clones, with roughly 92% occurring once and the leading ten covering 10% to 12%. Sequences were obtained from blood. These TCRs come from a man aged 25-45 years in good health. CDR3s include the opening cysteine and the closing phenylalanine or tryptophan. Fields, in order: CDR3 protein, CDR3 DNA, D gene, J gene, V gene, clone size. D genes are given only for firm matches. Size tells how often a clone was seen (once, few, many) or the class of an expanded clone, and some rows leave it out.

cdr3_aa: CASSVLYEQYF; cdr3_nt: TGTGCCAGCAGTGTCCTCTACGAGCAGTACTTC; d_call: NA; j_call: TRBJ2-7; v_call: TRBV25-1; clone_size: NA
cdr3_aa: CASSPGLAGGPVTDTQYF; cdr3_nt: TGTGCCAGCAGTCCCGGACTAGCGGGAGGGCCGGTCACAGATACGCAGTATTTT; d_call: TRBD2; j_call: TRBJ2-3; v_call: TRBV6-2/TRBV6-3; clone_size: NA
cdr3_aa: CASSSLASGSEQYF; cdr3_nt: TGTGCCAGCAGCTCCCTTGCGTCAGGGAGCGAGCAGTACTTC; d_call: NA; j_call: TRBJ2-7; v_call: TRBV5-6; clone_size: NA
cdr3_aa: CASSGTGGRRDEQFF; cdr3_nt: TGTGCCAGCAGTGGGACAGGGGGCCGTAGGGATGAGCAGTTCTTC; d_call: TRBD1; j_call: TRBJ2-1; v_call: TRBV2; clone_size: NA
cdr3_aa: CASSPGSSSYNEQFF; cdr3_nt: TGTGCCAGCAGTCCGGGATCGAGCTCCTACAATGAGCAGTTCTTC; d_call: NA; j_call: TRBJ2-1; v_call: TRBV28; clone_size: once
cdr3_aa: CASSQERGGEQYF; cdr3_nt: TGCGCCAGCAGCCAAGAACGAGGGGGCGAGCAGTACTTC; d_call: NA; j_call: TRBJ2-7; v_call: TRBV4-3; clone_size: once
cdr3_aa: CASSDTLEKNTEAFF; cdr3_nt: TGTGCCAGCAGTGACACACTAGAGAAGAACACTGAAGCTTTCTTT; d_call: NA; j_call: TRBJ1-1; v_call: TRBV9; clone_size: NA
cdr3_aa: CASSSSGSGSYNEQFF; cdr3_nt: TGTGCCAGCAGCAGTAGCGGGAGTGGCTCCTACAATGAGCAGTTCTTC; d_call: TRBD2; j_call: TRBJ2-1; v_call: TRBV5-6; clone_size: NA
cdr3_aa: CASSVSWEGGREQYF; cdr3_nt: TGTGCCAGCAGCGTAAGCTGGGAGGGGGGACGCGAGCAGTACTTC; d_call: NA; j_call: TRBJ2-7; v_call: TRBV6-5; clone_size: few
cdr3_aa: CASSSRDTNYEQYF; cdr3_nt: TGTGCCAGCAGTTCCCGGGACACAAACTACGAGCAGTACTTC; d_call: NA; j_call: TRBJ2-7; v_call: TRBV6-6; clone_size: NA
cdr3_aa: CASSPPAGRGNTIYF; cdr3_nt: TGTGCCAGCTCACCACCGGCAGGGAGGGGAAACACCATATATTTT; d_call: NA; j_call: TRBJ1-3; v_call: TRBV18; clone_size: NA
cdr3_aa: CASSRWGPGNTIYF; cdr3_nt: TGTGCCAGCAGTCGGTGGGGGCCTGGAAACACCATATATTTT; d_call: NA; j_call: TRBJ1-3; v_call: TRBV28; clone_size: few
cdr3_aa: CASSLGFGGSYNEQFF; cdr3_nt: TGTGCCAGCAGCTTAGGGTTCGGAGGTTCCTACAATGAGCAGTTCTTC; d_call: NA; j_call: TRBJ2-1; v_call: TRBV7-2; clone_size: NA
cdr3_aa: CASGVAGPGNTIYF; cdr3_nt: TGTGCCAGCGGGGTGGCAGGTCCTGGAAACACCATATATTTT; d_call: NA; j_call: TRBJ1-3; v_call: TRBV5-4; clone_size: NA
cdr3_aa: CASSLPPAGAGELFF; cdr3_nt: TGCGCCAGCAGCCTTCCTCCGGCGGGCGCCGGGGAGCTGTTTTTT; d_call: NA; j_call: TRBJ2-2; v_call: TRBV4-1; clone_size: NA
cdr3_aa: CASSVVAGGTDTQYF; cdr3_nt: TGTGCCAGCAGCGTAGTAGCGGGAGGCACAGATACGCAGTATTTT; d_call: TRBD2; j_call: TRBJ2-3; v_call: TRBV9; clone_size: NA
cdr3_aa: CASSLTGRDTDTQYF; cdr3_nt: TGCGCCAGCAGCTTGACAGGGAGGGACACAGATACGCAGTATTTT; d_call: NA; j_call: TRBJ2-3; v_call: TRBV5-1; clone_size: NA
cdr3_aa: CASSRDRVSTEAFF; cdr3_nt: TGTGCCAGCAGTCGGGACAGGGTCTCCACTGAAGCTTTCTTT; d_call: TRBD1; j_call: TRBJ1-1; v_call: TRBV6-2/TRBV6-3; clone_size: NA
cdr3_aa: CASSPGDYEQYF; cdr3_nt: TGTGCCAGTAGCCCTGGAGACTACGAGCAGTACTTC; d_call: NA; j_call: TRBJ2-7; v_call: TRBV19; clone_size: NA
cdr3_aa: CASSWGGGGNEQFF; cdr3_nt: TGTGCCAGTAGCTGGGGTGGCGGGGGCAATGAGCAGTTCTTC; d_call: TRBD2; j_call: TRBJ2-1; v_call: TRBV19; clone_size: NA
cdr3_aa: CASSQETDRGGTEAFF; cdr3_nt: TGTGCCAGCAGCCAAGAGACGGACAGGGGTGGAACTGAAGCTTTCTTT; d_call: TRBD1; j_call: TRBJ1-1; v_call: TRBV3-1/TRBV3-2; clone_size: NA
cdr3_aa: CARAWENTDTQYF; cdr3_nt: TGTGCCCGCGCTTGGGAGAACACAGATACGCAGTATTTT; d_call: NA; j_call: TRBJ2-3; v_call: TRBV3-1/TRBV3-2; clone_size: NA
cdr3_aa: CASSLRVSENTEAFF; cdr3_nt: TGTGCCAGCAGCTTAAGGGTCTCAGAGAACACTGAAGCTTTCTTT; d_call: NA; j_call: TRBJ1-1; v_call: TRBV11-2; clone_size: NA
cdr3_aa: CASRLRDRGSDTQYF; cdr3_nt: TGTGCCAGCAGACTACGGGACAGGGGATCAGATACGCAGTATTTT; d_call: TRBD1; j_call: TRBJ2-3; v_call: TRBV28; clone_size: NA
cdr3_aa: CASARQANYGYTF; cdr3_nt: TGTGCCAGCGCCAGACAAGCTAACTATGGCTACACCTTC; d_call: NA; j_call: TRBJ1-2; v_call: TRBV2; clone_size: NA
cdr3_aa: CASTSPGSYEQYF; cdr3_nt: TGTGCCAGCACCTCCCCAGGATCCTACGAGCAGTACTTC; d_call: NA; j_call: TRBJ2-7; v_call: TRBV7-2; clone_size: NA
cdr3_aa: CAWSQDPIESRYNEQFF; cdr3_nt: TGTGCCTGGAGCCAAGACCCAATAGAGTCTCGCTACAATGAGCAGTTCTTC; d_call: NA; j_call: TRBJ2-1; v_call: TRBV30; clone_size: NA
cdr3_aa: CASSIGLAGAEEQFF; cdr3_nt: TGTGCCAGTAGTATAGGATTAGCGGGAGCGGAAGAGCAGTTCTTC; d_call: TRBD2; j_call: TRBJ2-1; v_call: TRBV19; clone_size: NA
cdr3_aa: CASSQDHVVRGRYGYTF; cdr3_nt: TGTGCCAGCAGCCAAGATCATGTAGTGAGGGGTCGGTATGGCTACACCTTC; d_call: NA; j_call: TRBJ1-2; v_call: TRBV3-1/TRBV3-2; clone_size: NA
cdr3_aa: CASSSSGNIQYF; cdr3_nt: TGTGCCAGCTCATCTTCAGGGAACATTCAGTACTTC; d_call: NA; j_call: TRBJ2-4; v_call: TRBV18; clone_size: NA
cdr3_aa: CASSLNHRMYSSYEQYF; cdr3_nt: TGTGCCAGCAGCTTAAATCATCGAATGTACAGCTCCTACGAGCAGTACTTC; d_call: NA; j_call: TRBJ2-7; v_call: TRBV7-8; clone_size: NA
cdr3_aa: CASTLGRELGELFF; cdr3_nt: TGTGCCAGCACCTTAGGGCGGGAGCTCGGGGAGCTGTTTTTT; d_call: TRBD2; j_call: TRBJ2-2; v_call: TRBV28; clone_size: NA
cdr3_aa: CATSDRRVSHYEQFF; cdr3_nt: TGTGCCACCAGTGATCGCAGGGTCTCCCACTATGAGCAGTTCTTC; d_call: NA; j_call: TRBJ2-1; v_call: TRBV24-1; clone_size: NA
cdr3_aa: CASGRGPSREQYF; cdr3_nt: TGCGCCAGCGGCAGGGGGCCGTCCCGCGAGCAGTACTTC; d_call: TRBD1; j_call: TRBJ2-7; v_call: TRBV10-2; clone_size: NA
cdr3_aa: CASSPGYSSEAFF; cdr3_nt: TGTGCCAGCAGTCCCGGGTATTCCAGTGAAGCTTTCTTT; d_call: NA; j_call: TRBJ1-1; v_call: TRBV27; clone_size: NA
cdr3_aa: CASSYSIRNLWGEQYF; cdr3_nt: TGTGCCAGCAGTTACTCGATCCGCAACCTGTGGGGGGAGCAGTACTTC; d_call: NA; j_call: TRBJ2-7; v_call: TRBV6-5; clone_size: NA
cdr3_aa: CASTLSGLRGQPQHF; cdr3_nt: TGTGCCAGCACCCTTTCGGGTCTTCGGGGTCAGCCCCAGCATTTT; d_call: NA; j_call: TRBJ1-5; v_call: TRBV28; clone_size: NA
cdr3_aa: CASSCKVGGTGPEGTQYF; cdr3_nt: TGTGCCAGCAGTTGTAAGGTGGGAGGGACAGGTCCCGAGGGTACGCAGTATTTT; d_call: NA; j_call: TRBJ2-3; v_call: TRBV6-7; clone_size: few
cdr3_aa: CASSRDRGGQPQHF; cdr3_nt: TGTGCCAGCAGCCGTGACAGAGGAGGGCAGCCCCAGCATTTT; d_call: NA; j_call: TRBJ1-5; v_call: TRBV7-2; clone_size: NA
cdr3_aa: CASSPYLSGSTLRAVYF; cdr3_nt: TGTGCCAGCAGCCCCTACCTGTCGGGATCCACCCTACGAGCAGTATACTTC; d_call: NA; j_call: TRBJ2-7; v_call: TRBV5-4; clone_size: NA